Listed below are T cell receptor beta chains from one sample, sequenced in a study of T and B cells in COVID-19 patients. TCRdb called the multiplex PCR reads again in MiXCR, with one record for every CDR3 protein. In the table there are 20,000 to 25,000 distinct CDR3 sequences, around 30% of which are singletons. The sample comprised blood. The receptors shown here come from a human donor who had recovered from COVID-19. Each CDR3 is given with its conserved first and last residue. D genes are given only for firm matches. Size tells how often a clone was seen (once, few, many) or the class of an expanded clone, and some rows leave it out.

clone_size,v_call,j_call,d_call,cdr3_nt,cdr3_aa
NA,TRBV5-4,TRBJ2-5,NA,TGTGCCAGCCTGGGGGGGGGGCCGAAGGAGACCCAGTACTTC,CASLGGGPKETQYF
once,TRBV12-3/TRBV12-4,TRBJ1-5,NA,TGTGCCAGCAGTTTAAGGGGTGGCAATCAGCCCCAGCATTTT,CASSLRGGNQPQHF
NA,TRBV20-1,TRBJ1-5,NA,TGCAGTGCTAGAGGGTACTTTAGCAATCAGCCCCAGCATTTT,CSARGYFSNQPQHF
NA,TRBV10-3,TRBJ1-3,NA,TGTGCCATCGGTATATCTGGAAACACCATATATTTT,CAIGISGNTIYF
NA,TRBV10-2,TRBJ2-3,TRBD2,TGCGCCAGCAGCCTCAGACTAGCGGGGGTTTTAGATACGCAGTATTTT,CASSLRLAGVLDTQYF
few,TRBV12-3/TRBV12-4,TRBJ1-1,NA,TGTGCCAGCAGTTTGGGACACGGTCGCGAAGCTTTCTTT,CASSLGHGREAFF
NA,TRBV6-5,TRBJ1-5,NA,TGTGCCAGCAGGTCCGGGGGGAGCAATCAGCCCCAGCATTTT,CASRSGGSNQPQHF
NA,TRBV20-1,TRBJ2-3,TRBD2,TGCAGTGCTGGTAGCGGGGGGCCCACAGATACGCAGTATTTT,CSAGSGGPTDTQYF
many,TRBV19,TRBJ1-1,NA,TGTGCCAGTAGTTCCGCCGGGACCGCAACCAGTGAAGCTTTCTTT,CASSSAGTATSEAFF
NA,TRBV12-3/TRBV12-4,TRBJ2-5,TRBD2,TGTGCCAGCAGTTTCCGCGGGGGGGGAAGAGAGACCCAGTACTTC,CASSFRGGGRETQYF
medium-sized,TRBV11-3,TRBJ2-1,TRBD2,TGTGCCAGCAGCTTTCGGACTAGCGGGGGAGGTGAGCAGTTCTTC,CASSFRTSGGGEQFF
medium-sized,TRBV30,TRBJ2-2,TRBD2,TGTGCCTGGAGGGGTAGACTAGCGGGGGGGACCACCGGGGAGCTGTTTTTT,CAWRGRLAGGTTGELFF
few,TRBV7-2,TRBJ2-3,TRBD1,TGTGCCAGCAGCTTAGAGGCGAGGACAGGGTCGTTCACAGATACGCAGTATTTT,CASSLEARTGSFTDTQYF
NA,TRBV28,TRBJ1-3,NA,TGTGCCAGCAGTTTTTACGGATCGCGTGGAAACACCATATATTTT,CASSFYGSRGNTIYF
NA,TRBV11-3,TRBJ1-2,TRBD1,TGTGCCAGCAGTGGACAGGTCTATGGCTACACCTTC,CASSGQVYGYTF
NA,TRBV29-1,TRBJ1-1,TRBD1,TGCAGCTCCAAGACAGGGGGAACTGAAGCTTTCTTT,CSSKTGGTEAFF
NA,TRBV30,TRBJ1-5,NA,TGTGCCTGGAGTGCCGGACTTGGGCGCAATCAGCCCCAGCATTTT,CAWSAGLGRNQPQHF
NA,TRBV10-1,TRBJ1-6,NA,TGCGCCAGCAGTGATGGGGCTGATTCACCCCTCCACTTT,CASSDGADSPLHF
many,TRBV19,TRBJ1-5,NA,TGTGCCAGTAGTAGGACAGTTGGCAATCAGCCCCAGCATTTT,CASSRTVGNQPQHF
NA,TRBV6-1,TRBJ2-1,TRBD2,TGTGCCAGCAGCCCGGGCCTACTAAGCGGGGGGATCGGTGAGCAGTTCTTC,CASSPGLLSGGIGEQFF